A single sample is the source of the 5 T cell receptor beta chains below, sequenced in a study of shared clonotypes between healthy human individuals. Repertoires were generated with immunoSEQ multiplex PCR, while TCRdb's copy carries only in-frame clones and drops some. Found here are some 300,000 clones, around four fifths of them singletons; the top ten hold over 9.5%. The sample was memory CD4+ T cells sorted from blood. Subset noted: CD45RA-negative fraction. The receptors derive from a man under 40 in good health.

The rearrangement links TRBV7-3 to TRBJ2-1; D call uncertain. The CDR3 runs 14 residues. Trimming took off 3 bases at V and 0 bases at J, with 6 bases between the two ends. Germline CDR1 SGHTA, CDR2 FQGTGA. DNA of the CDR3: TGTGCCAGCAGCTTGAGCAGCTCCTACAATGAGCAGTTCTTC. It yields the protein CASSLSSSYNEQFF. Drawing the rest from reference TRBV7-3 and TRBJ2-1, the complete variable domain is GAGVSQTPSNKVTEKGKYVELRCDPISGHTALYWYRQSLGQGPEFLIYFQGTGAADDSGLPNDRFFAVRPEGSVSTLKIQRTERGDSAVYLCASSLSSSYNEQFFGPGTRLTVL.

The chain recombines TRBV5-1 with TRBJ1-2; 8 nucleotides match TRBD1. Germline trimming cut 0 bases from V and 2 bases from J; bases unmatched to any gene: 9. CDR3 size: 17 residues. Germline V gene sequence: CDR1 SGHRS, CDR2 YFSETQ. The CDR3 nucleotides read TGCGCCAGCAGCTTGGCTCGGACAGGGAGAAAAAACTATGGCTACACCTTC. Translating it yields CASSLARTGRKNYGYTF.

This chain links TRBV5-6 with TRBJ2-1, with D tentatively TRBD2 (6 bases). Trimming took off 2 bases at V and 8 bases at J, with 20 bases between the two ends. CDR1 and CDR2 from the germline V gene are SGHDT and YYEEEE. This CDR3 region has 16 residues. The CDR3 region has the DNA TGTGCCAGCAGCTTAAGCGGCGCGGGGCGGGAAGATGAGCAGTTCTTC. Its translation is CASSLSGAGREDEQFF.

The chain is built from TRBV4-1 and TRBJ2-1, with D possibly matching TRBD1 (5 bases). Germline loops: CDR1 MGHRA, CDR2 YSYEKL. V gave up 2 bases and J gave up 6 bases, with 8 bases separating them. The CDR3 extends over 13 amino acids. The CDR3: CASSQHTGNEQFF. Written as DNA, the CDR3 is TGCGCCAGCAGCCAACATACAGGCAATGAGCAGTTCTTC.

The chain couples TRBV2 to TRBJ2-2; TRBD1 agrees at 10 bases. The germline gives CDR1 SNHLY, CDR2 FYNNEI. The length of the CDR3 is 16 residues. The junction had 6 bases not matched to a gene; V was cut back by 6 bases and J by 2 bases. DNA for the CDR3: TGTGCCAGCAGGACAGGGGGCCTTACTAACACCGGGGAGCTGTTTTTT. It translates to CASRTGGLTNTGELFF.